This T cell receptor (beta chain) comes out of a study of T cell repertoires in ileal Crohn's disease (dated by TCRdb to 2018 to 2020). Some background on the complete study: The median duration of disease was 6 to 10 years, and at the time of surgery approximately 33% of patients were active smokers. Every patient underwent surgery because of a complication, which was stricturing disease in about 61% and penetrating disease in 39%. Postoperative therapy was given to about half of the patients, with thiopurines administered to under 13 patients and anti-TNF agents administered to 15 to 20 patients. The TCR repertoire was analysed in around 50 patients with Crohn's disease drawn from a prospective multicentre cohort. The study was conducted in parallel with a multicentre cohort that was designed to identify predictors of early endoscopic recurrence following ileocolonic resection. A Rutgeerts score above i0 was used to define endoscopic postoperative recurrence. A total of approximately 170 mucosal samples from some 57 patients were sequenced, collected from several sites on the surgical specimen as well as at postoperative endoscopy.

Unmatched junction bases come to 9, with V trimmed by 3 bases and J by 5 bases. The CDR3 holds 16 amino acids from the cysteine to the phenylalanine. Only the CDR3 portion is preserved as DNA: 48 bases, with reading frame beginning at the first base. Based on the germline V gene (reference sequence), the CDR1 and CDR2 sequences are LNHDA and SQIVND. About this clone: Its antigen target is currently unknown. Base quality data are lacking; no much larger clone is found one base away.

Adults with ileal or ileocolonic Crohn's disease for whom ileocolonic resection was indicated were considered eligible. Whole ileal mucosal biopsies were kept frozen at -80 degrees C prior to DNA extraction. A TRizol-based method was used to extract genomic DNA from the frozen whole biopsies, and the DNA was quantified with a NanoDrop 2000 spectrophotometer. The study at large found these results: Higher percentages of high-frequency clones at the time of surgery were linked to endoscopic recurrence, and every patient with clonality above 26.8% (18/57) had recurrence. Compared with CD4 T cells, sorted CD8 T cells held more high-frequency clones, which suggests that the mucosal expansions were mostly CD8. Patients who were active smokers at surgery had a significantly higher proportion of clonal expansions than non-smokers (about 27% vs 20%, p=0.02). Mucosal CD4 and CD8 T cells were sorted and sequenced only in a subgroup of patients, the size of which was not stated.

For commercial TCRB immunosequencing, 450 to 550 nanograms of biopsy DNA were submitted for each sample. Adaptive Biotechnology amplified the CDR3 regions from genomic DNA with a two-step multiplex PCR designed to control amplification bias. Primers covering every V and J gene segment were used in the first PCR, while barcodes and Illumina adapters were added in the second PCR. CDR3 libraries were sequenced using an Illumina instrument. In the original analysis: The analysis drew on both the pipelines supplied by the vendor and custom analysis of the raw data in R/Bioconductor running R version 3.3.0. Clonality, which ranges from 0 to 1, was calculated as the inverse of the normalised Shannon entropy across all productive clones. High-frequency clones were defined as the repertoire share of the top 100 clones, retaining only clones passing a 95% confidence test. Overlap between samples was measured with the Morisita-Horn index, while repertoire diversity was measured with the Simpson index. TCRdb stores this immuneACCESS table with in-frame sequences only. Part of the clones is absent; in the studies checked, under half of the shortfall reflects unresolved V genes, and no reason is known for the rest. The V and J calls and the clone size are those of that table, but D and trimming were determined from the DNA. The sample table lists about 4,500 clones, 70% to 80% of them with a count of one. The ten largest account for 20% of the sample.

This sequence uses TRBV19 and TRBJ2-2; 7 middle bases align to TRBD1. Specimen: ileal tissue. The source is an adult with Crohn's disease. The nucleotide sequence is TGTGCCAGTAGTATCACAGGGGTGTGGGGGACCGGGGAGCTGTTTTTT. This translates into CASSITGVWGTGELFF. The entire variable domain, with the stretches around the CDR3 drawn from the reference TRBV19 and TRBJ2-2 proteins, is DGGITQSPKYLFRKEGQNVTLSCEQNLNHDAMYWYRQDPGQGLRLIYYSQIVNDFQKGDIAEGYSVSREKKESFPLTVTSAQKNPTAFYLCASSITGVWGTGELFFGEGSRLTVL.